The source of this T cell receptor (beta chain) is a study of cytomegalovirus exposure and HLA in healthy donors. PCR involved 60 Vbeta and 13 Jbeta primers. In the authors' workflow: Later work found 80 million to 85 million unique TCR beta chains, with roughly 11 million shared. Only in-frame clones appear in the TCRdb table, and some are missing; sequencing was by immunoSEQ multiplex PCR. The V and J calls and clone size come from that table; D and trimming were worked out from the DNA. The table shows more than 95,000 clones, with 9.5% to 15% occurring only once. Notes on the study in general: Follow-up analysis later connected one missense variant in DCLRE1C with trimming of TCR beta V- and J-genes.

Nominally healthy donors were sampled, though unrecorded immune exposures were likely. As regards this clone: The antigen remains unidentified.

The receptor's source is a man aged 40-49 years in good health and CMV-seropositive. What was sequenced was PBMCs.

This CDR3 reads CASSLFGGMNTEAFF. The CDR3 DNA reads as TGTGCCAGCAGCTTATTTGGGGGGATGAACACTGAAGCTTTCTTT. The chain recombines TRBV7-9 with TRBJ1-1; possible D gene TRBD1, 5 bases. The germline gives CDR1 SEHNR, CDR2 FQNEAQ (reference sequence). Trimming cost V 2 bases and J 0 bases, with 10 bases left between them. CDR3 size: 15 residues.